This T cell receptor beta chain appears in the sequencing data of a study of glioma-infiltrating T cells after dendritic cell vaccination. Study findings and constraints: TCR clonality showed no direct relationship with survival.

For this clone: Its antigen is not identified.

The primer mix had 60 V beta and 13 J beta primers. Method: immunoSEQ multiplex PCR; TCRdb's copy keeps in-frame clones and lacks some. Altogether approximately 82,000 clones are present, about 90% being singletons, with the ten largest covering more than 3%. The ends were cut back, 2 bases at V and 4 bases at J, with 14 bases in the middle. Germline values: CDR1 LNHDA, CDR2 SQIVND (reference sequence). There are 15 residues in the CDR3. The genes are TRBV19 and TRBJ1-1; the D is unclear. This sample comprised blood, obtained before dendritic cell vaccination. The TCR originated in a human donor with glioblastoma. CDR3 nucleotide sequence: TGTGCCAGTAGTATATGGTCCTCCCCGGGCACTGAAGCTTTCTTT. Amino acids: CASSIWSSPGTEAFF.